This T cell receptor (beta chain) was recovered during a study of T-cell reconstitution after alpha-beta-depleted transplantation in children. This sample's TCRbeta library carried unique molecular identifier barcodes. TCRdb ran MiXCR on the PCR reads and lists one entry per CDR3 protein. The sample holds hundreds of thousands of distinct CDR3 sequences; 15% to 20% are singletons and the top ten take around 5.3%. Germline values: CDR1 SGHRS, CDR2 YFSETQ. CDR3 length equals 14 residues. The trim removed 2 bases at V and 8 bases at J, leaving 4 bases unmatched. The chain combines TRBV5-1 with TRBJ1-4; 9 positions agree with TRBD1. The receptor's source is a male patient aged 10 to 17 who had a stem cell transplant for acute lymphoblastic leukemia, so the T cells may come from the graft donor. The input for sequencing was PBMCs, mostly from graft donor cells, taken 360 days after TCRalphabeta/CD19-depleted stem cell transplant. The CDR3 protein is CASSFDRGVEKLFF. The CDR3 DNA is TGCGCCAGCAGCTTTGACAGGGGGGTCGAAAAACTGTTTTTT.